This T cell receptor beta chain is drawn from a study of blood T cell repertoires in COVID-19. The overall study: Material from acute and convalescent COVID-19 was sourced from the United States, Italy and Spain. Sources were T cells, B-cell-depleted T cells, or PBMCs; the material itself was cDNA or gDNA.

In the authors' methods: Amplification of reference gene primers provided the estimated nucleated cell counts. TCRdb's table, derived via immunoSEQ multiplex PCR, lists solely in-frame clones and lacks some. The V and J calls and clone size are taken from that table; D and trimming were inferred from the DNA. The table lists about 240,000 clones, about three quarters of them singletons. Germline V gives CDR1 SGHRS, CDR2 YFSETQ. The CDR3 has 14 amino acids. The V and J ends lost 4 bases and 5 bases respectively, with 14 bases between them. This clonotype originated in a woman older than 75 with acute or convalescent COVID-19. The genes are TRBV5-1 and TRBJ2-3; D possibly corresponds to TRBD2 (6 bases). Specimen: peripheral blood. The CDR3 bases are TGCGCCAGCAGCCCGACCTGGGGAGGAGATACGCAGTATTTT. Protein product: CASSPTWGGDTQYF.